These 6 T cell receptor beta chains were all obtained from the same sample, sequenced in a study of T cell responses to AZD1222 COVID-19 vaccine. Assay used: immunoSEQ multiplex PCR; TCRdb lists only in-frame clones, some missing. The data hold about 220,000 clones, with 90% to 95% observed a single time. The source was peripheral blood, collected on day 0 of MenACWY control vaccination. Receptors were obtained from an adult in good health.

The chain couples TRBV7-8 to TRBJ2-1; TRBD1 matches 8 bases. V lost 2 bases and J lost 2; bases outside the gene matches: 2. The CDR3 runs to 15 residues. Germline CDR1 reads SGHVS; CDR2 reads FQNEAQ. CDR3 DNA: TGTGCCAGCAGCTTAACAGGGGGACCCTACAATGAGCAGTTCTTC. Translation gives CASSLTGGPYNEQFF.

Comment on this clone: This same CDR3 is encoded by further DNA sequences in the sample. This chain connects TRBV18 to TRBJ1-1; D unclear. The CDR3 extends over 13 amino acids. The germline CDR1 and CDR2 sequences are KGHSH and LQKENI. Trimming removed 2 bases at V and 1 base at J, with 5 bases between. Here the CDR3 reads CASSPGPNTEAFF. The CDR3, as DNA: TGTGCCAGCTCACCAGGGCCGAACACTGAAGCTTTCTTT.

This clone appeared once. The CDR3 protein is CSGLSDSTEAFF. The CDR3 DNA sequence: TGCAGCGGCCTATCGGATTCCACTGAAGCTTTCTTT. V gene TRBV29-1 combines with J gene TRBJ1-1, with D hard to call. CDR1 SQVTM and CDR2 ANQGSEA come from the germline V gene. Trimming pared 7 bases from V and 4 bases from J, leaving 13 bases between. The CDR3 is 12 amino acids.

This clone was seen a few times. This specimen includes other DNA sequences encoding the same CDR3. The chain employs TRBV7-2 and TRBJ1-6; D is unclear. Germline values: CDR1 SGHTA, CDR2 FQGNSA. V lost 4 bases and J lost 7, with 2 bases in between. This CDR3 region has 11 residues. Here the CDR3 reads CASSSNSPLHF. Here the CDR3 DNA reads TGTGCCAGCAGCTCGAATTCACCCCTCCACTTT.

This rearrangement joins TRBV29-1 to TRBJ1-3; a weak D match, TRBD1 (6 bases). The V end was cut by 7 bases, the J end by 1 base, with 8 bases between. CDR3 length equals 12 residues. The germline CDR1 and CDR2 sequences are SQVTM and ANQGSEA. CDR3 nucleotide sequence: TGCAGCGCCGGACAGTCTGGAAACACCATATATTTT. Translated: CSAGQSGNTIYF.

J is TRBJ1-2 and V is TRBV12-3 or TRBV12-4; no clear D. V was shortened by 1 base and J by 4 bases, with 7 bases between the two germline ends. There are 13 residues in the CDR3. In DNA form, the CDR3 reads TGTGCCAGCAGTTTAGGGGGAGTCTATGGCTACACCTTC. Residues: CASSLGGVYGYTF.